A single sample gave rise to the 28 T cell receptor beta chains below, sequenced in a study of cytomegalovirus exposure and HLA in healthy donors. The PCR contained 60 Vbeta and 13 Jbeta primers. Only in-frame clones appear in the TCRdb table, and some are missing; sequencing was by immunoSEQ multiplex PCR. The sample lists about 150,000 clones, roughly 80% seen once, with less than 2.5% in the top ten. The sequenced material came from PBMCs. These receptors came from a male donor in good health and CMV-seronegative.

The rearrangement links TRBV11-3 to TRBJ1-6, with D unclear. Germline CDR1 SGHNT, CDR2 YENEEA. The V gene lost 5 bases and the J gene lost 8 bases, with 10 bases spanning the gap. There are 13 residues in the CDR3. CDR3 amino acids: CASSNDGYSPLHF. CDR3 nucleotides: TGTGCCAGCAGCAATGATGGCTATTCACCCCTCCACTTT.

This rearrangement joins TRBV7-2 to TRBJ2-7; 10 bases line up with TRBD2. J gave up 2 bases and V 3 bases, and 4 bases lay outside the gene matches. Germline V lookup: CDR1 SGHTA, CDR2 FQGNSA. The CDR3 is 15 residues long. In DNA, the CDR3 is TGTGCCAGCAGCTTTTTAGCGGGGGGCCCCTACGAGCAGTACTTC. This encodes CASSFLAGGPYEQYF.

This rearrangement joins TRBV5-1 to TRBJ1-2; 12 bases line up with TRBD1. This CDR3 has 17 amino acids. Germline CDR1 is SGHRS and CDR2 is YFSETQ. Trimming removed 0 bases from V and 2 bases from J; junction bases left unmatched: 5. This CDR3 is CASSLEGTGGRNYGYTF. The CDR3 nucleotides are TGCGCCAGCAGCTTGGAAGGGACAGGGGGCCGAAACTATGGCTACACCTTC. The full variable domain, completed using reference TRBV5-1 and TRBJ1-2, is KAGVTQTPRYLIKTRGQQVTLSCSPISGHRSVSWYQQTPGQGLQFLFEYFSETQRNKGNFPGRFSGRQFSNSRSEMNVSTLELGDSALYLCASSLEGTGGRNYGYTFGSGTRLTVV.

V usage is TRBV18 and J usage is TRBJ2-7; D may be TRBD1 (6 bases). Trimming took 0 bases from V and 5 from J, leaving 11 bases between them. CDR3 length: 14 residues. CDR1 KGHSH and CDR2 LQKENI come from the germline V gene. The CDR3 bases are TGTGCCAGCTCACCACCGGGGGCGAGAAACGAGCAGTACTTC. Translated: CASSPPGARNEQYF.

J is TRBJ1-1 and V is TRBV5-4, with unresolved D. The V and J ends lost 0 bases and 0 bases respectively, with 3 bases between them. The CDR3 has 13 residues. Germline CDR1 reads SGHNT; CDR2 reads YYREEE (reference sequence). CDR3 protein: CASSLDMNTEAFF. The CDR3 nucleotides are TGTGCCAGCAGCTTGGATATGAACACTGAAGCTTTCTTT. The variable domain in full, completed from reference TRBV5-4 and TRBJ1-1, reads ETGVTQSPTHLIKTRGQQVTLRCSSQSGHNTVSWYQQALGQGPQFIFQYYREEENGRGNFPPRFSGLQFPNYSSELNVNALELDDSALYLCASSLDMNTEAFFGQGTRLTVV.

The chain links TRBV5-1 to TRBJ1-5; D gene uncertain. This CDR3 spans 14 amino acids. Germline V gene sequence: CDR1 SGHRS, CDR2 YFSETQ. V lost 2 bases and J 5 bases, leaving 11 bases between the germline ends. As DNA, the CDR3 is TGCGCCAGCAGCTTAGTGGCGGGAGATCAGCCCCAGCATTTT. Translation gives CASSLVAGDQPQHF.

In nucleotides, the CDR3 is TGTGCCACCAGCTCGGGACTAGCGGGGGCTTACAATGAGCAGTTCTTC. This codes for CATSSGLAGAYNEQFF. The chain links TRBV15 to TRBJ2-1; TRBD2 aligns across 14 bases. Trimming took 5 bases from V and 4 from J; bases not matched to a gene: 4. The CDR3 totals 16 residues. Looked up from germline, CDR1 is LNHNV and CDR2 is YYDKDF (reference sequence).

A note on this clone: Other DNA sequences in this sample translate to the same CDR3. Written as DNA, the CDR3 is TGTGCCAGCAGCTTAACGACAGGGAATCATTCACCCCTCCACTTT. It codes for CASSLTTGNHSPLHF. The V call is TRBV11-2, the J call TRBJ1-6, with TRBD1 matching 7 bases. Germline V gene sequence: CDR1 SGHAT, CDR2 FQNNGV. This CDR3 comprises 15 residues. V dropped 2 bases and J dropped 8; count of bases not matched to a gene: 6.

The chain has TRBV6-5 and TRBJ2-6; TRBD2 might be the D (5 bases). Trimming took 4 bases from V and 0 from J, leaving 10 bases between them. In germline, CDR1 is MNHEY, CDR2 SVGAGI. This CDR3 has 16 amino acids. The CDR3 is CASSLGETSGANVLTF. In DNA, the CDR3 is TGTGCCAGCAGTTTGGGAGAAACCTCTGGGGCCAACGTCCTGACTTTC.

The chain links TRBV2 to TRBJ1-1; D perhaps matches TRBD1 (5 bases). Trimming stripped 4 bases from V and 1 base from J, with 16 bases between. Looked up from germline, CDR1 is SNHLY and CDR2 is FYNNEI. The CDR3 is 16 residues long. DNA of the CDR3: TGTGCCAGCAGTGGACCGTGGGGCCCGCGGAACACTGAAGCTTTCTTT. Protein: CASSGPWGPRNTEAFF.

V is TRBV27 and J is TRBJ2-1, with D uncertain. The V gene lost 2 bases and the J gene lost 0 bases, with 11 bases spanning the gap. The CDR3 is made up of 16 amino acids. CDR1 is MNHEY, CDR2 SMNVEV, per germline (reference sequence). Here the CDR3 DNA reads TGTGCCAGCAGTTTACGGGTCTCTGGCTCCTACAATGAGCAGTTCTTC. Translating gives CASSLRVSGSYNEQFF.

This clone appeared a few times. This rearrangement joins TRBV6-6 to TRBJ1-3, with a tentative D call TRBD1 (5 bases). Germline CDR1 and CDR2: MNHNY and SVGAGI (reference sequence). This CDR3 is 15 amino acids long. The V and J ends lost 6 bases and 0 bases respectively, with 12 bases between them. CDR3 DNA sequence: TGTGCCAGCAGGATCAGGGAATACTCTGGAAACACCATATATTTT. Translating gives CASRIREYSGNTIYF.

This clone was picked up one time. This chain links TRBV15 with TRBJ1-4; 7 bases are shared with TRBD1. Per the germline V gene, CDR1 is LNHNV and CDR2 is YYDKDF (reference sequence). This CDR3 comprises 15 residues. Trimming at V came to 3 bases and at J to 4 bases, leaving 5 bases not matched to a gene. The CDR3 protein is CATSSQTGLNEKLFF. The DNA for the CDR3 is TGTGCCACCAGCAGCCAGACAGGGCTTAATGAAAAACTGTTTTTT.

V gene TRBV11-3 combines with J gene TRBJ2-6, with D possibly matching TRBD2 (6 bases). The CDR3 is 16 amino acids. Germline values: CDR1 SGHNT, CDR2 YENEEA. The V and J ends lost 0 bases and 0 bases respectively, with 6 bases between them. This chain's CDR3 is CASSLDGSSGANVLTF. The CDR3 bases are TGTGCCAGCAGCTTAGACGGGAGCTCTGGGGCCAACGTCCTGACTTTC.

The rearrangement joins TRBV10-2 to TRBJ2-2, with TRBD2 as a possible D gene (6 bases). Germline CDR1 is WSHSY and CDR2 is SAAADI. V shed 10 bases and J shed 0 bases, with 15 bases lying between them. CDR3 length: 15 residues. CDR3: CATPGDSPNTGELFF. CDR3 in DNA: TGCGCCACCCCCGGGGACTCCCCGAACACCGGGGAGCTGTTTTTT.

V is TRBV2 and J is TRBJ1-1, with D hard to call. The germline V gene encodes CDR1 SNHLY and CDR2 FYNNEI. V dropped 8 bases and J dropped 13 bases, with 23 bases sitting between them. The CDR3 spans 13 residues. CDR3 in DNA: TGTGCCAGCGGTCTAAACGTCCCCATTAGTGATTTCTTT. Translated, it gives CASGLNVPISDFF.

This clone was observed a few times. The chain has TRBV7-9 and TRBJ2-5; a weak D match, TRBD2 (5 bases). The J call may be mistaken, given a closer DNA end match to TRBJ2-7. CDR3 length: 16 amino acids. In germline, CDR1 is SEHNR, CDR2 FQNEAQ (reference sequence). CDR3 sequence: CASSQSRVSETYEQYF. For the CDR3, the DNA is TGTGCCAGCAGCCAATCGCGCGTTAGCGAGACCTACGAGCAGTACTTC.

In this sample, this clone turned up once. This rearrangement joins TRBV4-3 to TRBJ1-2; 7 nucleotides align to TRBD1. Germline trimming cut 4 bases from V and 4 bases from J; bases unmatched to any gene: 9. CDR1 is LGHNA, CDR2 YSLEER, per germline. There are 15 residues in the CDR3. The CDR3 DNA is TGCGCCAGCAGCCCCAGACAGGGAGTTATCTATGGCTACACCTTC. Protein: CASSPRQGVIYGYTF.

The chain is built from TRBV2 and TRBJ2-3; 9 bases align to TRBD2. The CDR3 consists of 16 residues. Losses at the gene ends were 2 bases for V and 5 bases for J; bases not matched to a gene: 8. Germline V gene lookup returns CDR1 SNHLY and CDR2 FYNNEI. CDR3 protein: CASSERVAGEGDTQYF. As DNA, the CDR3 is TGTGCCAGCAGTGAAAGGGTAGCGGGGGAAGGAGATACGCAGTATTTT.

The J gene is TRBJ2-5, the V gene TRBV11-3; D is undetermined. This CDR3 is built from 13 residues. V lost 5 bases and J lost 5, with 12 bases in between. Germline CDR1 is SGHNT and CDR2 is YENEEA. The CDR3 bases are TGTGCCAGCAGCCCCTACCTCGGGGAGACCCAGTACTTC. The encoded protein is CASSPYLGETQYF.

The chain joins TRBV6-5 to TRBJ2-5; D is undetermined. Per the germline V gene, CDR1 is MNHEY and CDR2 is SVGAGI. CDR3 length equals 14 residues. V lost 7 bases and J 0 bases, leaving 12 bases between the germline ends. CDR3 residues: CASTSWQDQETQYF. The CDR3 coding sequence is TGTGCCAGCACTTCCTGGCAGGACCAAGAGACCCAGTACTTC.

This rearrangement joins TRBV19 to TRBJ1-6; 9 nucleotides agree with TRBD1. This CDR3 is 16 amino acids long. Unmatched junction bases numbered 9, after V lost 3 bases and J lost 9 bases. Germline CDR1 is LNHDA and CDR2 is SQIVND (reference sequence). The CDR3 DNA reads as TGTGCCAGTAGTATCGATGGGGACAGGGCCCGTTCACCCCTCCACTTT. This gives the protein CASSIDGDRARSPLHF.

The V and J genes are TRBV27 and TRBJ1-5, with 8 bases matching TRBD1. Germline CDR1 reads MNHEY; CDR2 reads SMNVEV (reference sequence). Trimming removed 6 bases from V and 6 bases from J; junction bases left unmatched: 4. The CDR3 is made up of 13 amino acids. CDR3 protein: CASSSRGRQPQHF. The CDR3 nucleotides read TGTGCCAGCAGCTCCAGGGGGCGTCAGCCCCAGCATTTT.

The genes are TRBV5-1 and TRBJ2-5; 10 positions agree with TRBD1. Germline V gives CDR1 SGHRS, CDR2 YFSETQ. The CDR3 has 15 residues. V lost 4 bases and J lost 3; bases outside the gene matches: 6. CDR3: CASSTDRGIEETQYF. CDR3 nucleotide sequence: TGCGCCAGCAGCACGGACAGGGGGATAGAAGAGACCCAGTACTTC.

This rearrangement joins TRBV5-1 to TRBJ2-5; 8 bases are shared with TRBD1. Germline trimming cut 2 bases from V and 5 bases from J; bases unmatched to any gene: 5. CDR3 size: 14 residues. In germline, CDR1 is SGHRS, CDR2 YFSETQ. CDR3 DNA: TGCGCCAGCAGCTTCCAGGGGGCTGGGGAGACCCAGTACTTC. Residues: CASSFQGAGETQYF.

This clone was seen a single time. This chain links TRBV30 with TRBJ1-5; D is ambiguous. This CDR3 has 15 residues. Per the germline V gene, CDR1 is GTSNPN and CDR2 is SVGIG (reference sequence). With 1 base removed from V and 2 bases from J, the gap between germline ends came to 12 bases. The CDR3 bases are TGTGCCTGGAGTGCCGGTCCTCTGGGCAATCAGCCCCAGCATTTT. It encodes CAWSAGPLGNQPQHF. The whole variable domain, filled in from reference TRBV30 and TRBJ1-5, reads SQTIHQWPATLVQPVGSPLSLECTVEGTSNPNLYWYRQAAGRGLQLLFYSVGIGQISSEVPQNLSASRPQDRQFILSSKKLLLSDSGFYLCAWSAGPLGNQPQHFGDGTRLSIL.

The chain carries TRBV7-8 and TRBJ1-1; 10 bases agree with TRBD1. Germline values: CDR1 SGHVS, CDR2 FQNEAQ. The CDR3 runs 16 residues. Unmatched junction bases numbered 9, after V lost 5 bases and J lost 3 bases. The CDR3 DNA reads as TGTGCCAGCAGCCCACGAACCGGGACAGGGGACACTGAAGCTTTCTTT. It codes for CASSPRTGTGDTEAFF. Full variable domain (remainder filled in from reference TRBV7-8 and TRBJ1-1): GAGVSQSPRYKVAKRGQDVALRCDPISGHVSLFWYQQALGQGPEFLTYFQNEAQLDKSGLPSDRFFAERPEGSVSTLKIQRTQQEDSAVYLCASSPRTGTGDTEAFFGQGTRLTVV.

The chain recombines TRBV7-9 with TRBJ1-4; D is undetermined. This CDR3 has 14 amino acids. CDR1 SEHNR and CDR2 FQNEAQ come from the germline V gene (reference sequence). V was pared by 2 bases and J by 8 bases, with 12 bases between. The CDR3 reads CASSLSGLSEKLFF. The CDR3 DNA sequence: TGTGCCAGCAGCTTAAGTGGGCTTTCGGAAAAACTGTTTTTT.